This TCR beta chain was identified during a study of OX40 agonist ivuxolimab in advanced cancers. V gave up 7 bases and J gave up 7 bases; unmatched junction bases: 10. The CDR3 spans 14 residues. CDR1 and CDR2 (germline): MDHEN, SYDVKM. TCRdb's table, derived via immunoSEQ multiplex PCR, lists solely in-frame clones and lacks some. Among 50,000 to 55,000 clones listed, more than 70% were seen once. The sequencing here drew on CD4+ or CD8+ T cells sorted from blood, taken in a trial of the OX40 agonist ivuxolimab. The receptor was isolated from an adult with an advanced solid tumor such as melanoma, head and neck, liver or kidney cancer. The chain joins TRBV28 to TRBJ2-7, with 10 bases that match TRBD1. CDR3 amino acids: CASTATGGVREQYF. In DNA, the CDR3 is TGTGCCAGCACCGCGACAGGGGGCGTGAGGGAGCAGTACTTC. Full variable domain (missing parts from reference TRBV28 and TRBJ2-7): DVKVTQSSRYLVKRTGEKVFLECVQDMDHENMFWYRQDPGLGLRLIYFSYDVKMKEKGDIPEGYSVSREKKERFSLILESASTNQTSMYLCASTATGGVREQYFGPGTRLTVT.